This T cell receptor beta chain derives from a study of Ad26.COV2.S vaccination and SARS-CoV-2 variants. The repertoire was sequenced with immunoSEQ multiplex PCR; TCRdb's copy has only in-frame clones and lacks some. The table lists about 180,000 clones, 87% of them singletons, with 5% to 7% in the top ten. This CDR3 contains 13 residues. Trimming cost V 10 bases and J 4 bases, with 17 bases left between them. The germline V gene encodes CDR1 SNHLY and CDR2 FYNNEI. V gene TRBV2 combines with J gene TRBJ2-7; no clear D. This specimen was peripheral blood, taken after recovery from COVID-19. The TCR comes from a human donor who had recovered from COVID-19. This CDR3 reads CAIFAETEYEQYF. The CDR3 nucleotides read TGTGCCATTTTCGCGGAGACGGAATACGAGCAGTACTTC.